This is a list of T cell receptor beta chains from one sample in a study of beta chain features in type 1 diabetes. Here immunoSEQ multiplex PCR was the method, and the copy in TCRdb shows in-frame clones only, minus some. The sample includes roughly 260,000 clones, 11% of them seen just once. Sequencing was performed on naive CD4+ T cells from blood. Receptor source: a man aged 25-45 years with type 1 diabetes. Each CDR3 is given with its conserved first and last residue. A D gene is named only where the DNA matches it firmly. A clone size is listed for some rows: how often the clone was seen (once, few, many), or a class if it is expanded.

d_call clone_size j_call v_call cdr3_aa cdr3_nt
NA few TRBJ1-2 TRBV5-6 CASSFQGKAYGYTF TGTGCCAGCAGCTTCCAGGGGAAAGCTTATGGCTACACCTTC
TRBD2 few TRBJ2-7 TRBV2 CASSEERGTYEQYF TGTGCCAGCAGTGAGGAGCGGGGGACCTACGAGCAGTACTTC
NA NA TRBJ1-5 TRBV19 CASSIGGYSNQPQHF TGTGCCAGTAGTATTGGCGGCTATAGCAATCAGCCCCAGCATTTT
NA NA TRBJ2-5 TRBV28 CAIAGTPQETQYF TGTGCCATCGCCGGGACTCCCCAAGAGACCCAGTACTTC
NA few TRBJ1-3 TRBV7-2 CASSLVPGQSGNTIYF TGTGCCAGCAGCTTAGTTCCAGGGCAATCCGGAAACACCATATATTTT
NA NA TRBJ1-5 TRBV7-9 CASSSFRDSNQPQHF TGTGCCAGCAGCTCGTTCAGGGATAGCAATCAGCCCCAGCATTTT
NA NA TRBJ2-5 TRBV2 CARRGGQETQYF TGTGCCAGGAGAGGCGGGCAAGAGACCCAGTACTTC
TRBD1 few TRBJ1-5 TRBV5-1 CASSPGQGSQPQHF TGCGCCAGCAGTCCAGGACAGGGAAGTCAGCCCCAGCATTTT
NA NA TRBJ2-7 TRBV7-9 CASSLASIHEQYF TGTGCCAGCAGCTTAGCCAGTATCCACGAGCAGTACTTC
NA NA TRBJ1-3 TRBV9 CASKSGAGNTIYF TGTGCCAGCAAGTCAGGGGCGGGAAACACCATATATTTT
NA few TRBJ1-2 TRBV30 CAWSVSGNYGYTF TGTGCCTGGAGTGTGTCAGGGAACTATGGCTACACCTTC
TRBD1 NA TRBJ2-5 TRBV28 CASKNPGTGASETQYF TGTGCCAGCAAGAACCCCGGGACAGGAGCATCGGAGACCCAGTACTTC
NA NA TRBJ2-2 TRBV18 CASSFSEERELFF TGTGCCAGCTCATTCTCAGAGGAGCGGGAGCTGTTTTTT
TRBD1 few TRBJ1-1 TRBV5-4 CASSLGGQGNTEAFF TGTGCCAGCAGCTTGGGGGGACAGGGGAACACTGAAGCTTTCTTT
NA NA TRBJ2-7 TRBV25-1 CASRNFGEQYF TGTGCCAGCAGAAACTTCGGGGAGCAGTACTTC
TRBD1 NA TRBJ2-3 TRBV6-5 CATRTGQIRTDTQYF TGTGCCACCCGGACAGGGCAAATTCGCACAGATACGCAGTATTTT
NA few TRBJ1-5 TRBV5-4 CAVGGYNQPQHF TGTGCCGTGGGAGGGTACAATCAGCCCCAGCATTTT
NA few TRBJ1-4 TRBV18 CASSPLDGPNEKLFF TGTGCCAGCTCACCACTCGATGGGCCTAATGAAAAACTGTTTTTT
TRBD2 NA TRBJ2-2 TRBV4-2 CASSRTPSGGANTGELFF TGTGCCAGCAGCCGTACACCCAGCGGGGGAGCGAACACCGGGGAGCTGTTTTTT
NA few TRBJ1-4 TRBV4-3 CASSQEAPGAKLFF TGCGCCAGCAGCCAAGAGGCTCCCGGAGCAAAACTGTTTTTT
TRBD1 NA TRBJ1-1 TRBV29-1 CSVSTGSTEAFF TGCAGCGTTTCGACAGGGAGCACTGAAGCTTTCTTT
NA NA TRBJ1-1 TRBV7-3 CASSPQGTLGTEAFF TGTGCCAGCAGCCCGCAAGGGACTTTGGGGACTGAAGCTTTCTTT
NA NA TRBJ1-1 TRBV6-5 CASSRQGSSNTEAFF TGTGCCAGCAGTCGCCAGGGTTCCTCGAACACTGAAGCTTTCTTT
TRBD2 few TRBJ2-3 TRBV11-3 CASSLGASGATDTQYF TGTGCCAGCAGCTTAGGGGCTAGCGGGGCCACAGATACGCAGTATTTT
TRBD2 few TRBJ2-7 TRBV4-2 CASSQAFTSGSYEQYF TGTGCCAGCAGCCAAGCTTTTACTAGCGGATCCTACGAGCAGTACTTC
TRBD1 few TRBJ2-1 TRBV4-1 CASRTIPGQGANEQFF TGCGCCAGCAGAACTATCCCGGGACAGGGGGCGAATGAGCAGTTCTTC